A selection of T cell receptor beta chains follows, all from one sample in a study of T cells in Graves' hyperthyroidism and ophthalmopathy. TCRdb used MiXCR to reprocess the multiplex PCR reads, holding one entry per CDR3 protein. This repertoire shows approximately 700,000 distinct CDR3 sequences, about 17% found once; its top ten account for under 8.5%. Sequenced: blood. All receptors derive from a man in his late teens or twenties with Graves' hyperthyroidism. Each CDR3 is given with its conserved first and last residue. A D gene is named only where the DNA matches it firmly. Clone size appears in some rows only: once, few, many, or a class for an expanded clone.

d_call,j_call,v_call,clone_size,cdr3_nt,cdr3_aa
TRBD1,TRBJ1-5,TRBV2,many,TGTGCCACTGCGGACAGGGAGCGCAATCAGCCCCAGCATTTT,CATADRERNQPQHF
TRBD1,TRBJ1-2,TRBV2,many,TGTGCCAGCAAAGGACAGGGGGCGCTTGGCTACACCTTC,CASKGQGALGYTF
NA,TRBJ2-7,TRBV4-3,NA,TGCGCCAGCAGCCAAGGGATGCGGTCCTACGAGCAGTACTTC,CASSQGMRSYEQYF
TRBD1,TRBJ1-1,TRBV29-1,NA,TGCAGCGTTCGGGGACAGGGCCTTATGAACACTGAAGCTTTCTTT,CSVRGQGLMNTEAFF
TRBD2,TRBJ2-1,TRBV5-5,few,TGTGCCAGCAGCTCTGGGGTGGGGACTAGCGGGTACAATGAGCAGTTCTTC,CASSSGVGTSGYNEQFF
NA,TRBJ1-1,TRBV7-2,many,TGTGCCAGCAGCTTACGCAATCTGAACACTGAAGCTTTCTTT,CASSLRNLNTEAFF
NA,TRBJ2-1,TRBV11-2,many,TGTGCCAGCAGCTTAACGAGGGCCGGGAACAATGAGCAGTTCTTC,CASSLTRAGNNEQFF
TRBD1,TRBJ2-5,TRBV28,NA,TGTGCCAGCAGTGTCAACTACAGGGGGCAAGAGACCCAGTACTTC,CASSVNYRGQETQYF
TRBD1,TRBJ2-7,TRBV10-3,few,TGTGCCATCAAACCGGGACAGGGATTATACGAGCAGTACTTC,CAIKPGQGLYEQYF
TRBD2,TRBJ2-7,TRBV27,many,TGTGCCAGCAGTTCGGGACTAGACTCCTACGAGCAGTACTTC,CASSSGLDSYEQYF
TRBD2,TRBJ2-1,TRBV20-1,many,TGCAGTGCCGGGACTAGCGGGAGCACGACCTACAATGAGCAGTTCTTC,CSAGTSGSTTYNEQFF
NA,TRBJ2-3,TRBV2,many,TGTGCCAGCAGTCCTGACAGTCCCAACACAGATACGCAGTATTTT,CASSPDSPNTDTQYF
NA,TRBJ2-1,TRBV6-2/TRBV6-3,NA,TGTGCCAGCAGTGTTTTAGCGCCAAATGAGCAGTTCTTC,CASSVLAPNEQFF
NA,TRBJ2-7,TRBV28,many,TGTGCCAGCAGTTTATCACCAGACTCCTACGAGCAGTACTTC,CASSLSPDSYEQYF
TRBD1,TRBJ1-2,TRBV18,few,TGTGCCAGCTCACCGGACAGGGAGGGTGGCTACACCTTC,CASSPDREGGYTF
NA,TRBJ1-1,TRBV27,many,TGTGCCAGCAGTCCCCGAGGGAAGGCTGAAGCTTTCTTT,CASSPRGKAEAFF
NA,TRBJ2-5,TRBV28,many,TGTGCCAGCACTACCTTTGAAGAGACCCAGTACTTC,CASTTFEETQYF